Listed below are T cell receptor beta chains from one sample, sequenced in a study of OX40 agonist ivuxolimab in advanced cancers. Profiled with immunoSEQ multiplex PCR; TCRdb holds only in-frame clones, not every one. The table records 50,000 to 55,000 clones, 60% to 80% of them present only once. The sequencing here drew on CD4+ or CD8+ T cells sorted from blood, taken in a trial of the OX40 agonist ivuxolimab. The receptors shown here come from an adult with an advanced solid tumor such as melanoma, head and neck, liver or kidney cancer. CDR3s include the opening cysteine and the closing phenylalanine or tryptophan.

CDR3aa | v_gene
CASSYSQSTEAFF | TRBV6-6
CASSYRQGINEKLFF | TRBV6-6
CASRSNRERHYGYTF | TRBV6-5
CASSQTRTASGYTF | TRBV28
CASSGRTSGGAVTQYF | TRBV4-2
CSVAGWNTEAFF | TRBV29-1
CASGKGAGAYGYTF | TRBV4-3
CATSDRLEQYF | TRBV6-5
CASRELSSRGTEAFF | TRBV7-8
CASSYTVNTEAFF | TRBV6-5
CASRARTGNQPQHF | TRBV2
CSAYHGAAFF | TRBV20-1
CASSIRGLKEQYF | TRBV19
CASGDRVNTEAFF | TRBV6-1
CASSFGRGSLYEQYF | TRBV27
CASSLGGPGLLQETQYF | TRBV5-1
CASKGGYQTNTGELFF | TRBV19
CASSLLLAGGSVDTQYF | TRBV5-1
CAISAQVKQPQHF | TRBV10-3
CASSLAQGGTEAFF | TRBV7-3
CASSARGSRDSGLFNNEKLFF | TRBV7-6
CASSDQGPPDTEAFF | TRBV6-6
CASIQQSSSYEQYF | TRBV6-1
CASSRQGVNNEQFF | TRBV5-1
CASSEKSTNTGELFF | TRBV6-1
CAIRIAGGGADTQYF | TRBV10-3
CASVEGGTDYGYTF | TRBV6-6
CASSHLPPQDNYGYTF | TRBV4-3
CASSLETGAGNTIYF | TRBV7-9
CATSRGGSSYNEQFF | TRBV15
CASSSTGYNYNEQFF | TRBV28
CASSLRLAGGPGTGELFF | TRBV5-1
CASSSRGTSGNTIYF | TRBV11-3
CASSFTGGTEAFF | TRBV7-9
CASSKSDRMTGANVLTF | TRBV21-1
CASSSRRRSGAGGYGYTF | TRBV27
CASSQAGVNEQFF | TRBV4-2
CASRPLLVSGVQETQYF | TRBV4-3
CASSSQIKYTEAFF | TRBV28
CSVTGSGTQYF | TRBV29-1
CASSWSGTGGEKLFF | TRBV6-5
CASSQVLQRRNSPLHF | TRBV14
CASSLDQRSTDTQYF | TRBV5-1
CASSQGRGGQPQHF | TRBV4-1
CATSREGSGGVGEKLFF | TRBV15